The present TCR beta chain was sequenced within a study of shared clonotypes between healthy human individuals. It was into CD45RA+ naive and CD45RA-negative memory subsets that the CD4+ cells were split. Over several immunoSEQ plates, each subset's genomic DNA was distributed in even portions. TCRdb's table, derived via immunoSEQ multiplex PCR, lists solely in-frame clones and lacks some. The sample shows 1,400,000 or so clones, approximately 98.5% of them seen only once. This CDR3 has 14 residues. Trimming removed 2 bases at V and 0 bases at J, with 6 bases between. Per germline, CDR1 SGHNT and CDR2 YYREEE (reference sequence). Findings and limits, study-wide: Lower generation probabilities were found for non-shared clonotypes than for those shared by all four donors.

In the case of this clone: Its antigen is currently unknown. The identical CDR3 is also encoded by other nucleotide sequences in the sample.

The source of this sequence is a man younger than 45 in good health. The chain links TRBV5-4 to TRBJ2-1; D not resolved. The source material was naive CD4+ T cells sorted from blood. Specified subset: CD45RA+ positively selected. CDR3 sequence (DNA): TGTGCCAGCAGCTTAGACTCCTCCTACAATGAGCAGTTCTTC. This sequence encodes CASSLDSSYNEQFF.